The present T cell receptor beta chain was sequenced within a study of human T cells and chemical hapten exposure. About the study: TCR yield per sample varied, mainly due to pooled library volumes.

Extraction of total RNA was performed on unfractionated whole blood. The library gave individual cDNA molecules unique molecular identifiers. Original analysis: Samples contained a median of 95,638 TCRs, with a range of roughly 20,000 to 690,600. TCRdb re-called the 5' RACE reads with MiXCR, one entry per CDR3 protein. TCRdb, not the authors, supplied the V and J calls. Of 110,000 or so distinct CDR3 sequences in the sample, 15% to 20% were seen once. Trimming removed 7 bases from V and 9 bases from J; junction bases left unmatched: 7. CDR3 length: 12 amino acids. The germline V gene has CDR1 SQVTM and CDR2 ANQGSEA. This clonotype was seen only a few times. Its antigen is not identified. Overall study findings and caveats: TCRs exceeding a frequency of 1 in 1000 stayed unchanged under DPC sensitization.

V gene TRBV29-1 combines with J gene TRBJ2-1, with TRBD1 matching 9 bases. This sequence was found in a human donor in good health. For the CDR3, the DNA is TGCAGCGCTGGGACAGGGAGCGGTGAGCAGTTCTTC. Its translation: CSAGTGSGEQFF.